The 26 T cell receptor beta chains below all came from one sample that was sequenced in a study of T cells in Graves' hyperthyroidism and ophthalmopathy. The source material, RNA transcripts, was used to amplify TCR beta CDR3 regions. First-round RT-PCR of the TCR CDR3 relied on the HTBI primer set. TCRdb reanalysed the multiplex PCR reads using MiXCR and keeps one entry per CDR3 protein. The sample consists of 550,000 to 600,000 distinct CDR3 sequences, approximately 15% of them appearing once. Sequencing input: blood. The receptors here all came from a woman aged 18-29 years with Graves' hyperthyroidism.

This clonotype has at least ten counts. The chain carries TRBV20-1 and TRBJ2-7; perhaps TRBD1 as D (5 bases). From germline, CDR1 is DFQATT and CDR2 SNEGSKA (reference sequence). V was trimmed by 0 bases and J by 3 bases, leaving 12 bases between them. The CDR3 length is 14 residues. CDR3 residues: CSARDDGQIYEQYF. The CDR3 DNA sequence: TGCAGTGCTAGAGATGACGGACAAATCTACGAGCAGTACTTC.

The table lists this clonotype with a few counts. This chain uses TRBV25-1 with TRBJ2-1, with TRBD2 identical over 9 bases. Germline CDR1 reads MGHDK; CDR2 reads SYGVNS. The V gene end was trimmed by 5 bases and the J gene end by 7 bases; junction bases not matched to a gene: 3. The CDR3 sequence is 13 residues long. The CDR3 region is CASSRLAANEQFF. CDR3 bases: TGTGCCAGCAGTCGACTAGCGGCTAATGAGCAGTTCTTC. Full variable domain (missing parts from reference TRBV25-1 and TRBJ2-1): EADIYQTPRYLVIGTGKKITLECSQTMGHDKMYWYQQDPGMELHLIHYSYGVNSTEKGDLSSESTVSRIRTEHFPLTLESARPSHTSQYLCASSRLAANEQFFGPGTRLTVL.

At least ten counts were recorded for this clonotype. CDR3 region: CASSSITGFREQYF. The CDR3 DNA reads TGTGCCAGCAGCTCTATAACAGGGTTTCGCGAGCAGTACTTC. The chain uses TRBV11-2 and TRBJ2-7; D may be TRBD1 (6 bases). V lost 4 bases and J lost 6, with 16 bases in between. The CDR3 spans 14 residues. From germline, CDR1 is SGHAT and CDR2 FQNNGV.

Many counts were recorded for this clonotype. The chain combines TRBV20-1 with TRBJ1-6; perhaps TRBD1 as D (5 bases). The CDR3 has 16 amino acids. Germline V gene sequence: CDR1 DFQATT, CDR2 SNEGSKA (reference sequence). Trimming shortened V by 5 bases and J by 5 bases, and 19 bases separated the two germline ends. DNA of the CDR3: TGCAGTGCTGAAAGATTGGCCAGGGCCAATAATTCACCCCTCCACTTT. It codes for CSAERLARANNSPLHF.

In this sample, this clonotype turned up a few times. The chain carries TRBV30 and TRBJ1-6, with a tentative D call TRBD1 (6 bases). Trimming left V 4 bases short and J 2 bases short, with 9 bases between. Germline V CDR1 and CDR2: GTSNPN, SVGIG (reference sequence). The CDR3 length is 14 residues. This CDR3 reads CAWNRDTYNSPLHF. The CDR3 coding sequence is TGTGCCTGGAACAGGGACACCTATAATTCACCCCTCCACTTT.

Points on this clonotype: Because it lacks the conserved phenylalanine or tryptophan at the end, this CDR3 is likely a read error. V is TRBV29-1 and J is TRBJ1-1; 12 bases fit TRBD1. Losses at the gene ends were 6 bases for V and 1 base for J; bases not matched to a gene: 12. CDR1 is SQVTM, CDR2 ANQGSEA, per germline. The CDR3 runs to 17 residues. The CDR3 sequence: CSVAGTGGAMRNTEAFS. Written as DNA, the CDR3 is TGCAGCGTGGCCGGGACAGGGGGCGCCATGCGGAACACTGAAGCTTTCTCT.

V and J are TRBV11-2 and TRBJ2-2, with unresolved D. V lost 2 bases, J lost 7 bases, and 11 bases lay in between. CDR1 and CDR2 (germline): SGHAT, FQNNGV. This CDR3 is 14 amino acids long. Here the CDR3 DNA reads TGTGCCAGCAGCTTAACGGTTAATGGCGGGGAGCTGTTTTTT. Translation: CASSLTVNGGELFF.

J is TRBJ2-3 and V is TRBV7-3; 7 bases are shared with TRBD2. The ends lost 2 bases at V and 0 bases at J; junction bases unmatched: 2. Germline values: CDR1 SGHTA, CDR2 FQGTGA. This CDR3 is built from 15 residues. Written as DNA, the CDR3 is TGTGCCAGCAGCTTAGCGGGGGACAGCACAGATACGCAGTATTTT. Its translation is CASSLAGDSTDTQYF. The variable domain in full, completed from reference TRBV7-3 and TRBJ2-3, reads GAGVSQTPSNKVTEKGKYVELRCDPISGHTALYWYRQSLGQGPEFLIYFQGTGAADDSGLPNDRFFAVRPEGSVSTLKIQRTERGDSAVYLCASSLAGDSTDTQYFGPGTRLTVL.

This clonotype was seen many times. CDR3 DNA sequence: TGTGCCAGCAGCTTACGCCCGGGACAGCCCTACGAGCAGTACTTC. Translation: CASSLRPGQPYEQYF. The rearrangement links TRBV11-3 to TRBJ2-7, with TRBD1 identical over 7 bases. There are 15 residues in the CDR3. Germline CDR1 SGHNT, CDR2 YENEEA. The J segment lost 2 bases and the V segment lost 2 bases, leaving 6 bases of the junction unmatched. Full variable domain (remainder filled in from reference TRBV11-3 and TRBJ2-7): EAGVVQSPRYKIIEKKQPVAFWCNPISGHNTLYWYLQNLGQGPELLIRYENEEAVDDSQLPKDRFSAERLKGVDSTLKIQPAELGDSAVYLCASSLRPGQPYEQYFGPGTRLTVT.

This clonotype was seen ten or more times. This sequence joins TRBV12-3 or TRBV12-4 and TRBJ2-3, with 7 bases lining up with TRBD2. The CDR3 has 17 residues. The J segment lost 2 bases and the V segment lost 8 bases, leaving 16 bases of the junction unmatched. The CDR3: CASGQKLSGTFTDTQYF. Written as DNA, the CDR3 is TGTGCCAGCGGCCAAAAACTAAGCGGGACCTTCACAGATACGCAGTATTTT.

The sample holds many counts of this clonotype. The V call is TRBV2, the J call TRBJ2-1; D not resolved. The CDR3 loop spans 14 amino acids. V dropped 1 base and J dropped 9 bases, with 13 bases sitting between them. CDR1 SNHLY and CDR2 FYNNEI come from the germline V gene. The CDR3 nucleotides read TGTGCCAGCAGTGAAGGCCCGGGCTGGGCTGAGCAGTTCTTC. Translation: CASSEGPGWAEQFF.

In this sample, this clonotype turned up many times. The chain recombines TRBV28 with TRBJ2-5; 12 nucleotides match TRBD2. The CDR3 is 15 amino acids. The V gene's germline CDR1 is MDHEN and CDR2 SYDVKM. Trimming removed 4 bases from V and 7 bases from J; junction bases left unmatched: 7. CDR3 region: CASSSTSGRWGTQYF. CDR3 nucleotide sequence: TGTGCCAGCAGTTCTACTAGCGGGAGGTGGGGGACCCAGTACTTC.

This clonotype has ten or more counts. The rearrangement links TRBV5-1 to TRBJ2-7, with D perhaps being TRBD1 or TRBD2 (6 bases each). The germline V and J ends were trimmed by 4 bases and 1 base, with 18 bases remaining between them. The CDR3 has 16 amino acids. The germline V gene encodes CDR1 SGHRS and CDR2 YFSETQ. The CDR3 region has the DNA TGCGCCAGCAGCCAGGTCGGGGGCACAACTTCCTACGAGCAGTACTTC. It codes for CASSQVGGTTSYEQYF.

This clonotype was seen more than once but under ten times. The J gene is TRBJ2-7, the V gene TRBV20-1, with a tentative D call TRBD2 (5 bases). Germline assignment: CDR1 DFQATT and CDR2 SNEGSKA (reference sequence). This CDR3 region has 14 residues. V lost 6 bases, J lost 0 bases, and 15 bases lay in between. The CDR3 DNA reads TGCAGTGCGGGAGACGCATTGAGCTCCTACGAGCAGTACTTC. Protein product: CSAGDALSSYEQYF.

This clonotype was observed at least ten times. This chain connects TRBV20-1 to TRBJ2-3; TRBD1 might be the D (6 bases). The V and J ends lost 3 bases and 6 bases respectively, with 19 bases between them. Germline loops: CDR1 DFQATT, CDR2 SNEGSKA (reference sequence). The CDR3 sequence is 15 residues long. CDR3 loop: CSARKQGEIRDTQYF. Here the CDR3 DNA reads TGCAGTGCTAGGAAACAGGGAGAGATTCGCGATACGCAGTATTTT.

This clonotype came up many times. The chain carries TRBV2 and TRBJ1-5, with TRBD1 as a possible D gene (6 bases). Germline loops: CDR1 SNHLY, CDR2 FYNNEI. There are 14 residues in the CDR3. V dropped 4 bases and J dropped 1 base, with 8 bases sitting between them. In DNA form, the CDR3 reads TGTGCCAGCAGTGCCGGGACAAGCAATCAGCCCCAGCATTTT. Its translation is CASSAGTSNQPQHF.

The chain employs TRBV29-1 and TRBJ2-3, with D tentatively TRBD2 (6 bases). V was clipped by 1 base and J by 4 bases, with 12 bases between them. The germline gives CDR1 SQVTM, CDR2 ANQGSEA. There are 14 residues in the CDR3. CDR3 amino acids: CSVEAGVGADTQYF. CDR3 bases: TGCAGCGTTGAAGCGGGAGTGGGGGCAGATACGCAGTATTTT.

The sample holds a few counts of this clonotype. The CDR3 protein is CASSSGTTTDTQYF. For the CDR3, the DNA is TGTGCCAGCAGCTCCGGGACCACCACAGATACGCAGTATTTT. The V call is TRBV6-2 or TRBV6-3, the J call TRBJ2-3; D possibly uses TRBD1 or TRBD2 (5 bases each). Germline V lookup: CDR1 MNHEY, CDR2 SVGEGT. CDR3 length: 14 amino acids. V shed 6 bases and J shed 2 bases, with 12 bases lying between them.

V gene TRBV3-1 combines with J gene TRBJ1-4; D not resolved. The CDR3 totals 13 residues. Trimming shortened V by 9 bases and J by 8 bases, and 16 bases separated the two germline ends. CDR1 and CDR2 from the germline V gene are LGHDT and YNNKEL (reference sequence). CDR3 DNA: TGTGCCAGTCCCACCCCCCGTCGGGAAAAACTGTTTTTT. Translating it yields CASPTPRREKLFF.

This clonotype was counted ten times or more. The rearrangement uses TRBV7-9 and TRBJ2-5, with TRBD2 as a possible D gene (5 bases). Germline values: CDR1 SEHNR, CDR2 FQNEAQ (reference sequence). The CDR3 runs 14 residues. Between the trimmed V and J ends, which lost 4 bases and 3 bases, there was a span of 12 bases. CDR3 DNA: TGTGCCAGCAGCTCCCTCCGGGAAGAAGAGACCCAGTACTTC. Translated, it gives CASSSLREEETQYF.

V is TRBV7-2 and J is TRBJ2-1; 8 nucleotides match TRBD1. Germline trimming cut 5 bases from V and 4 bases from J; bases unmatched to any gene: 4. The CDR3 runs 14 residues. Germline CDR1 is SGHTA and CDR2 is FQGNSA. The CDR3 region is CASSLGQAYNEQFF. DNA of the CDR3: TGTGCCAGCAGCCTGGGACAGGCTTACAATGAGCAGTTCTTC. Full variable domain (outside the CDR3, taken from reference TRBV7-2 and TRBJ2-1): GAGVSQSPSNKVTEKGKDVELRCDPISGHTALYWYRQSLGQGLEFLIYFQGNSAPDKSGLPSDRFSAERTGGSVSTLTIQRTQQEDSAVYLCASSLGQAYNEQFFGPGTRLTVL.

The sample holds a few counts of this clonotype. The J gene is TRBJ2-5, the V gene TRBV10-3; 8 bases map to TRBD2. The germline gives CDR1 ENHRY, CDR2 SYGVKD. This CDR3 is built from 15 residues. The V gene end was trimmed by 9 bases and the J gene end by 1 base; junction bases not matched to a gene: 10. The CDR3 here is CAISGTSKSQETQYF. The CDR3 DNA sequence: TGTGCCATTAGCGGGACTTCTAAGAGCCAAGAGACCCAGTACTTC.

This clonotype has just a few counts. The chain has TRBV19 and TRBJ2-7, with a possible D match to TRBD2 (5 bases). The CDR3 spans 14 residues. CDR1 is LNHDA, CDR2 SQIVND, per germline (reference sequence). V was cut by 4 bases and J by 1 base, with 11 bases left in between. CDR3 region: CASSNSRTSYEQYF. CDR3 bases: TGTGCCAGTAGTAATAGTCGGACTTCCTACGAGCAGTACTTC.

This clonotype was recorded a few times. The CDR3 DNA reads TGTGCCAGCACTCCGGGACAGCATCATTCACCCCTCCACTTT. It yields the protein CASTPGQHHSPLHF. The chain has TRBV9 and TRBJ1-6; 7 positions match TRBD1. The junction had 8 bases not matched to a gene; V was cut back by 6 bases and J by 8 bases. CDR1 is SGDLS, CDR2 YYNGEE, per germline. This CDR3 is 14 amino acids long.

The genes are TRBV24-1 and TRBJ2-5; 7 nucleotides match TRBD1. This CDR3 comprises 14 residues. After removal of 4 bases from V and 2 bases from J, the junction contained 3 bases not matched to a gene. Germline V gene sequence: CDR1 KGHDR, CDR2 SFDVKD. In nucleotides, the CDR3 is TGTGCCACCAGTGACCCGGACAGGCAAGAGACCCAGTACTTC. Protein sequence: CATSDPDRQETQYF.

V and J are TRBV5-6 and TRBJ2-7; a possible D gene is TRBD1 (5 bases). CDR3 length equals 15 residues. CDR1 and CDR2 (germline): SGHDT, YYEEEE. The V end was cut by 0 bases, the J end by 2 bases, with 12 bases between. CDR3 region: CASSLDRQIPYEQYF. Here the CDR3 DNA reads TGTGCCAGCAGCTTGGACCGACAGATACCCTACGAGCAGTACTTC.